Below are 27 T cell receptor beta chains sequenced from a single sample in a study of blood T cell repertoires in COVID-19. Assay used: immunoSEQ multiplex PCR; TCRdb lists only in-frame clones, some missing. Of roughly 100,000 clones detected, approximately 82% appear once; the ten largest clones hold 15% to 19%. The material sequenced was peripheral blood. These receptors all stem from an elderly woman with acute or convalescent COVID-19.

The rearrangement joins TRBV16 to TRBJ1-5; D gene uncertain. The CDR3 extends over 13 amino acids. The V and J ends lost 4 bases and 4 bases respectively, with 8 bases between them. The V gene's germline CDR1 is KGHSY and CDR2 FQNENV. The CDR3 bases are TGTGCCAGCAGCCTAGGGAGTAATCAGCCCCAGCATTTT. Its translation is CASSLGSNQPQHF.

The sample holds one count of this clone. The chain uses TRBV5-6 and TRBJ2-3, with D possibly TRBD2 on 6 matching bases. The CDR3 runs to 17 residues. Germline V CDR1 and CDR2: SGHDT, YYEEEE. V gave up 0 bases and J gave up 0 bases, with 14 bases separating them. Here the CDR3 reads CASSLAVLADSTDTQYF. In nucleotides, the CDR3 is TGTGCCAGCAGCTTGGCCGTACTAGCAGATAGCACAGATACGCAGTATTTT. The whole variable domain, remainder taken from reference TRBV5-6 and TRBJ2-3, is DAGVTQSPTHLIKTRGQQVTLRCSPKSGHDTVSWYQQALGQGPQFIFQYYEEEERQRGNFPDRFSGHQFPNYSSELNVNALLLGDSALYLCASSLAVLADSTDTQYFGPGTRLTVL.

The V call is TRBV5-1, the J call TRBJ2-1; a weak D match, TRBD2 (5 bases). Germline CDR1 SGHRS, CDR2 YFSETQ. The CDR3 spans 15 residues. V gave up 0 bases and J gave up 6 bases, with 13 bases separating them. DNA for the CDR3: TGCGCCAGCAGCTTGGGGGTAGCAGGAGGCAATGAGCAGTTCTTC. This gives the protein CASSLGVAGGNEQFF.

The chain has TRBV27 and TRBJ1-4, with 8 nucleotides matching TRBD1. The junction had 10 bases not matched to a gene; V was cut back by 6 bases and J by 10 bases. Germline CDR1 and CDR2: MNHEY and SMNVEV (reference sequence). The CDR3 is 14 residues long. The chain's CDR3 is CASRPGQDRGKLFF. Here the CDR3 DNA reads TGTGCCAGCAGACCGGGACAGGATAGGGGAAAACTGTTTTTT.

This chain joins TRBV5-6 and TRBJ1-2; a weak D match, TRBD1 (6 bases). The CDR3 totals 17 residues. Trimming shortened V by 1 base and J by 8 bases, and 24 bases separated the two germline ends. CDR1 and CDR2 from the germline V gene are SGHDT and YYEEEE. CDR3 loop: CASSLSRAGASVRGYTF. CDR3 sequence (DNA): TGTGCCAGCAGCTTGAGTAGGGCAGGGGCATCGGTGCGGGGCTACACCTTC.

The table lists this clone with a count of one. CDR3 nucleotides: TGTGCCAGCAGTAAAACTACCTTAGGACTAGCGGGAGTGTTGGATACGCAGTATTTT. Protein sequence: CASSKTTLGLAGVLDTQYF. The J gene is TRBJ2-3, the V gene TRBV28; 13 bases agree with TRBD2. The V and J ends lost 5 bases and 6 bases, in that order; junction bases with no gene match: 17. This CDR3 contains 19 residues. The V gene's germline CDR1 is MDHEN and CDR2 SYDVKM.

The chain is built from TRBV28 and TRBJ1-3; D is unresolved. The CDR3 loop spans 16 amino acids. V was pared by 2 bases and J by 0 bases, with 11 bases between. CDR1 and CDR2 from the germline V gene are MDHEN and SYDVKM. This CDR3 reads CASSLEGRSSGNTIYF. The CDR3 DNA reads as TGTGCCAGCAGTTTAGAGGGCAGGAGCTCTGGAAACACCATATATTTT.

Ten or more counts support this clone. The rearrangement joins TRBV2 to TRBJ2-4; perhaps TRBD2 as D (6 bases). Trimming removed 8 bases at V and 7 bases at J, with 6 bases between. Germline V gives CDR1 SNHLY, CDR2 FYNNEI. The CDR3 is 10 residues long. The CDR3, as DNA: TGTGCCAGCGGGGGGAACATTCAGTACTTC. Its protein product is CASGGNIQYF.

This clone appeared once. The gene calls are TRBV2 and TRBJ2-7, with a weak D call TRBD1 (5 bases). V was shortened by 4 bases and J by 5 bases, with 12 bases between the two germline ends. CDR3 size: 13 residues. Germline V gives CDR1 SNHLY, CDR2 FYNNEI. In DNA, the CDR3 is TGTGCCAGCAGTGGAGACAGAGCCCACGAGCAGTACTTC. This codes for CASSGDRAHEQYF.

This chain links TRBV7-9 with TRBJ2-1; a possible D gene is TRBD1 (6 bases). Germline CDR1 SEHNR, CDR2 FQNEAQ (reference sequence). The length of the CDR3 is 14 residues. V lost 6 bases, J lost 3 bases, and 12 bases lay in between. CDR3 sequence (DNA): TGTGCCAGCAGAGTAGACAGGCTCTACAATGAGCAGTTCTTC. Its translation is CASRVDRLYNEQFF. Full variable domain (rest looked up from reference TRBV7-9 and TRBJ2-1): DTGVSQNPRHKITKRGQNVTFRCDPISEHNRLYWYRQTLGQGPEFLTYFQNEAQLEKSRLLSDRFSAERPKGSFSTLEIQRTEQGDSAMYLCASRVDRLYNEQFFGPGTRLTVL.

CDR3 bases: TGTGCCACCAGTGACCCGGGAGTCGGGGACATTCAGTACTTC. This codes for CATSDPGVGDIQYF. This chain uses TRBV24-1 with TRBJ2-4; a weak D match, TRBD2 (6 bases). The CDR3 length is 14 residues. Trimming pared 4 bases from V and 8 bases from J, leaving 14 bases between. The germline gives CDR1 KGHDR, CDR2 SFDVKD.

The V gene is TRBV5-6, the J gene TRBJ2-1, with D hard to call. V gave up 2 bases and J gave up 4 bases, with 4 bases separating them. The CDR3 contains 12 residues. CDR1 SGHDT and CDR2 YYEEEE come from the germline V gene. In DNA form, the CDR3 reads TGTGCCAGCAGCTTTCCATACAATGAGCAGTTCTTC. Encoded protein: CASSFPYNEQFF. Drawing the rest from reference TRBV5-6 and TRBJ2-1, the complete variable domain is DAGVTQSPTHLIKTRGQQVTLRCSPKSGHDTVSWYQQALGQGPQFIFQYYEEEERQRGNFPDRFSGHQFPNYSSELNVNALLLGDSALYLCASSFPYNEQFFGPGTRLTVL.

The V gene is TRBV19, the J gene TRBJ2-1; a weak D match, TRBD2 (5 bases). Trimming cost V 6 bases and J 0 bases, with 6 bases left between them. Germline V gene sequence: CDR1 LNHDA, CDR2 SQIVND (reference sequence). The length of the CDR3 is 13 residues. In DNA form, the CDR3 reads TGTGCCAGTAGAAGCGGCTCCTACAATGAGCAGTTCTTC. Translating it yields CASRSGSYNEQFF.

CDR3 bases: TGTGCCTGCGGGACAGAGCCTAACTATGGCTACACCTTC. Amino acid sequence: CACGTEPNYGYTF. V and J are TRBV5-4 and TRBJ1-2, with TRBD1 matching 7 bases. Trimming took 10 bases from V and 0 from J; bases not matched to a gene: 6. CDR3 length: 13 residues. Germline V CDR1 and CDR2: SGHNT, YYREEE (reference sequence).

The rearrangement links TRBV5-4 to TRBJ1-4, with 10 bases lining up with TRBD1. V was clipped by 2 bases and J by 8 bases; unmatched bases: 9. The CDR3 sequence is 16 residues long. CDR1 is SGHNT, CDR2 YYREEE, per germline (reference sequence). In DNA, the CDR3 is TGTGCCAGCAGCTTATACGGGACAGGGGCAAGAGAAAAACTGTTTTTT. Translating gives CASSLYGTGAREKLFF.

This rearrangement joins TRBV5-4 to TRBJ2-5, with 8 positions matching TRBD2. J gave up 4 bases and V 6 bases, and 5 bases lay outside the gene matches. Germline V gene lookup returns CDR1 SGHNT and CDR2 YYREEE (reference sequence). This CDR3 is 13 amino acids long. The CDR3 DNA reads as TGTGCCAGCACTCTCCGGGAGGGAGAGACCCAGTACTTC. This gives the protein CASTLREGETQYF.

The rearrangement uses TRBV11-2 and TRBJ2-7; D gene unclear. The germline V and J ends were trimmed by 4 bases and 2 bases, with 12 bases remaining between them. This CDR3 is built from 14 residues. Germline values: CDR1 SGHAT, CDR2 FQNNGV. As DNA, the CDR3 is TGTGCCAGCAGCTCGCCTAGTCTCGCCTACGAGCAGTACTTC. Its translation: CASSSPSLAYEQYF.

With respect to this clone: At the DNA level, this CDR3 is encoded by other sequences in the same sample as well. CDR3 residues: CASSYSQGNEKLFF. CDR3 nucleotide sequence: TGTGCCAGCAGTTACTCACAGGGGAACGAAAAACTGTTTTTT. The rearrangement links TRBV6-5 to TRBJ1-4; 7 bases fit TRBD1. Germline V lookup: CDR1 MNHEY, CDR2 SVGAGI. The CDR3 spans 14 residues. After removal of 0 bases from V and 8 bases from J, the junction contained 3 bases not matched to a gene.

The rearrangement uses TRBV15 and TRBJ2-3; D perhaps matches TRBD2 (6 bases). V lost 0 bases to trimming and J lost 1 base, with 14 bases between them. This CDR3 is built from 17 residues. Germline V gives CDR1 LNHNV, CDR2 YYDKDF (reference sequence). CDR3 nucleotide sequence: TGTGCCACCAGCAGAGAGTGGACCCCGGGGGGCACAGATACGCAGTATTTT. Its translation: CATSREWTPGGTDTQYF.

The rearrangement uses TRBV29-1 and TRBJ2-1; D remains ambiguous. The CDR3 spans 11 residues. CDR1 is SQVTM and CDR2 is ANQGSEA in the germline V gene. V shed 3 bases and J shed 7 bases, with 7 bases lying between them. CDR3 sequence (DNA): TGCAGCGTTGAGAGTCGGAATGAGCAGTTCTTC. This translates into CSVESRNEQFF.

The rearrangement joins TRBV2 to TRBJ2-5; 10 positions match TRBD2. In germline, CDR1 is SNHLY, CDR2 FYNNEI. The CDR3 is made up of 16 amino acids. The V gene end was trimmed by 6 bases and the J gene end by 4 bases; junction bases not matched to a gene: 11. The CDR3: CASRPTSGTLGETQYF. CDR3 coding DNA: TGTGCCAGCAGACCTACTAGCGGGACTTTGGGAGAGACCCAGTACTTC.

The CDR3 DNA sequence: TGTGCCAGTAGTATAATTACTAGCGGGAAGTCAGTGAATGAGCAGTTCTTC. This translates into CASSIITSGKSVNEQFF. The chain couples TRBV19 to TRBJ2-1, with 10 bases fitting TRBD2. The CDR3 sequence is 17 residues long. The germline V gene encodes CDR1 LNHDA and CDR2 SQIVND (reference sequence). V shed 2 bases and J 7 bases; nucleotides not matched to a gene: 11.

The CDR3 DNA sequence: TGTGCCAGCAGCTTGGGCCGGGACAGGGGGCGAGAGCAGTACTTC. Its protein product is CASSLGRDRGREQYF. V and J are TRBV5-6 and TRBJ2-7, with TRBD1 identical over 12 bases. J lost 7 bases, V lost 0 bases, and 5 bases had no gene match. The CDR3 runs to 15 residues. In germline, CDR1 is SGHDT, CDR2 YYEEEE.

The rearrangement links TRBV18 to TRBJ2-5, with D uncertain. CDR3 length equals 14 residues. V shed 3 bases and J shed 5 bases, with 13 bases lying between them. Per germline, CDR1 KGHSH and CDR2 LQKENI. For the CDR3, the DNA is TGTGCCAGCTCACCCCCGAGCGAGAGGGAGACCCAGTACTTC. Translating it yields CASSPPSERETQYF.

This clone was observed at least ten times. The gene calls are TRBV11-2 and TRBJ1-5; D is uncertain. Germline V lookup: CDR1 SGHAT, CDR2 FQNNGV. The V and J ends lost 3 bases and 6 bases respectively, with 9 bases between them. This CDR3 comprises 13 residues. As DNA, the CDR3 is TGTGCCAGCAGCTTTTTAGAGGGTCAGCCCCAGCATTTT. Its protein product is CASSFLEGQPQHF.

The chain uses TRBV28 and TRBJ1-4, with a weak D call TRBD1 (6 bases). Per germline, CDR1 MDHEN and CDR2 SYDVKM. CDR3 length: 15 amino acids. The V end was cut by 5 bases, the J end by 2 bases, with 12 bases between. CDR3 bases: TGTGCCAGCAGTCCCGGACAGACGACTAATGAAAAACTGTTTTTT. Amino acid sequence: CASSPGQTTNEKLFF.

This rearrangement joins TRBV27 to TRBJ2-1; D not certain. The V gene's germline CDR1 is MNHEY and CDR2 SMNVEV (reference sequence). With 2 bases removed from V and 6 bases from J, the gap between germline ends came to 5 bases. This CDR3 has 12 amino acids. The chain's CDR3 is CASSLTGNEQFF. In DNA form, the CDR3 reads TGTGCCAGCAGTTTAACGGGCAATGAGCAGTTCTTC.